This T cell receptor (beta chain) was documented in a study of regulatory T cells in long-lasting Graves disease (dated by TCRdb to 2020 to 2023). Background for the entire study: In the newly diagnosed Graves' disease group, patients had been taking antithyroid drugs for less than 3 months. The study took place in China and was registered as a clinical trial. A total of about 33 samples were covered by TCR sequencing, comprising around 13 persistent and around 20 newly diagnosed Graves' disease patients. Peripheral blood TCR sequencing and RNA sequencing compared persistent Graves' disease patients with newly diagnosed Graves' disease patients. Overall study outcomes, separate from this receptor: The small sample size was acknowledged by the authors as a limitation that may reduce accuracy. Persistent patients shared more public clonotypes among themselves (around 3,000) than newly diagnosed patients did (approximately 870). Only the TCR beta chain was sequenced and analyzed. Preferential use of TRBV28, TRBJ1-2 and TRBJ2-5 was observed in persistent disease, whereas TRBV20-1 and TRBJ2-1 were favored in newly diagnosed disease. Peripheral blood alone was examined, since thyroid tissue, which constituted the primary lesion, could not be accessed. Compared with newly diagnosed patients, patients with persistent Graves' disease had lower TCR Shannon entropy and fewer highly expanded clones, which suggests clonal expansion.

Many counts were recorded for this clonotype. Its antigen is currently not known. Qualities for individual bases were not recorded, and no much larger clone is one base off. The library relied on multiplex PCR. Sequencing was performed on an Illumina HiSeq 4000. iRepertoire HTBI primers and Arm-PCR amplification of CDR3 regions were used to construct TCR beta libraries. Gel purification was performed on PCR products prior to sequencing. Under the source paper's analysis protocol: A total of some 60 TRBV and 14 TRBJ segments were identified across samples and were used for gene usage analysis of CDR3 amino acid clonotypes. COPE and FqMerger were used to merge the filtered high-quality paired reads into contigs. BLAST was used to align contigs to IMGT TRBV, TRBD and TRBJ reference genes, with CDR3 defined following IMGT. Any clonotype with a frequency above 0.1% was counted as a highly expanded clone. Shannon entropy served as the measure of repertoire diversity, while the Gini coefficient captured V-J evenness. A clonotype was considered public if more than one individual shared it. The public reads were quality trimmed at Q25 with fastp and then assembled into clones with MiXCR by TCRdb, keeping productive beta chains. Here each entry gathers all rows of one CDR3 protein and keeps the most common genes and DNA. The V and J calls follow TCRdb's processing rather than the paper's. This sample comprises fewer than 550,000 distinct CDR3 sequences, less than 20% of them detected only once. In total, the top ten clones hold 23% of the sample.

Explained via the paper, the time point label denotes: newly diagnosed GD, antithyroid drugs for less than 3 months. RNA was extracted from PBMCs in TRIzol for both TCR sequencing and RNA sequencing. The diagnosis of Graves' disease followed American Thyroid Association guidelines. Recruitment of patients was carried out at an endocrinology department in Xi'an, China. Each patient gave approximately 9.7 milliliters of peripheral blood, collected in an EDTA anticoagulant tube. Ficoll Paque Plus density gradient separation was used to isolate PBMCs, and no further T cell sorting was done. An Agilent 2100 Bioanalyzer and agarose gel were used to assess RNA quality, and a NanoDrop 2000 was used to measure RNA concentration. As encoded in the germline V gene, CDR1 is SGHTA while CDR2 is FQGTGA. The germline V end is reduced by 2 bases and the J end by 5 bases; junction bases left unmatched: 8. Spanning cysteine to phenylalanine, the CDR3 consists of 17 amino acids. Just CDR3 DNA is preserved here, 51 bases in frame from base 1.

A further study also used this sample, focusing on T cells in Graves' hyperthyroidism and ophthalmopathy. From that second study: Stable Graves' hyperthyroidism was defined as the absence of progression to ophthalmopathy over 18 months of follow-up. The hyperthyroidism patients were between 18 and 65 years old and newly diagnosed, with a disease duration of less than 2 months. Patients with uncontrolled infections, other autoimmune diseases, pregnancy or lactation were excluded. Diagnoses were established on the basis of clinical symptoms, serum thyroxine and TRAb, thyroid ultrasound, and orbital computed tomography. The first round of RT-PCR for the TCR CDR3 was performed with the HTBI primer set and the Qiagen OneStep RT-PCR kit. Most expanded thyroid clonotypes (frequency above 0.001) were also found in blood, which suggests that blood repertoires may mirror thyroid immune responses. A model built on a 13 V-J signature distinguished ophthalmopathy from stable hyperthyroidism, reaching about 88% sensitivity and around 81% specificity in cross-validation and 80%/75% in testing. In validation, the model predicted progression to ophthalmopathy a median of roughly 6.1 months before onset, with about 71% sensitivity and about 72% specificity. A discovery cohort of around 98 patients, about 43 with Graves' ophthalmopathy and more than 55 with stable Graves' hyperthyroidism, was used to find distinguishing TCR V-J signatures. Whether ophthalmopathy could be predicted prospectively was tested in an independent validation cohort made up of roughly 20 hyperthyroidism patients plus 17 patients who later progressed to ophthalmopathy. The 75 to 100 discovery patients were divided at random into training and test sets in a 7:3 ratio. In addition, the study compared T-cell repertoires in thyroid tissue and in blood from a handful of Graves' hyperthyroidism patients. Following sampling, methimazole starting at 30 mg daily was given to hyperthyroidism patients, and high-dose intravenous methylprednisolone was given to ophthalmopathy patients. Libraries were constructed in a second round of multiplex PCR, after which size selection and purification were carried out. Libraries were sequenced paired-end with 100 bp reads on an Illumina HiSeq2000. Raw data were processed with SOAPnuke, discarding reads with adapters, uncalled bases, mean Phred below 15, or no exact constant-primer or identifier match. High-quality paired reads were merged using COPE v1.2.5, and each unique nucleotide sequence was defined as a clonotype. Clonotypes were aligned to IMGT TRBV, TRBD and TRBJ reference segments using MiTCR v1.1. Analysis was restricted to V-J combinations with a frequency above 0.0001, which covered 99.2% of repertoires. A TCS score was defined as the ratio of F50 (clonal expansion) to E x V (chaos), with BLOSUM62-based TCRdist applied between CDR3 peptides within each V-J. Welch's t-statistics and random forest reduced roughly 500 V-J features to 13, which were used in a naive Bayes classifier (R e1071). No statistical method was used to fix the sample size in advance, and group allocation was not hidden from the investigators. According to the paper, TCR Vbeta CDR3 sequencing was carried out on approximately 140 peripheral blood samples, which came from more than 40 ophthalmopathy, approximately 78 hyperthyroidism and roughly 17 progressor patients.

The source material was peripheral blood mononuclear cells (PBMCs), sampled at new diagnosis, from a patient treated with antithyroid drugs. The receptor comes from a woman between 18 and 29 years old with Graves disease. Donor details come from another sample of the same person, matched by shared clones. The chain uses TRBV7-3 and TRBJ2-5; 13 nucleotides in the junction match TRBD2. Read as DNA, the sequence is TGTGCCAGCAGCTTAGGTGGACTAGCGGGAGTCTCGGAGACCCAGTACTTC. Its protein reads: CASSLGGLAGVSETQYF.